These 29 T cell receptor beta chains share one sample of origin, sequenced in a study of prognosis after radiotherapy for stage I lung cancer. TCR beta CDR3 was amplified from genomic DNA by two-round multiplex PCR. Amplification during the initial PCR round employed primers specific to each TRBV and TRBJ gene. TCRdb reprocessed the multiplex PCR reads via MiXCR and lists one record per CDR3 protein. The table includes about 13,000 distinct CDR3 sequences, about 32% detected once. This material consisted of PBMCs, taken before or after stereotactic body radiation therapy (not recorded which). The receptors stem from a donor over 45 with non-small cell lung cancer.

This clonotype was picked up many times. The chain is built from TRBV6-8 and TRBJ2-7; no firm D call. This CDR3 region has 14 residues. Trimming shortened V by 6 bases and J by 2 bases, and 14 bases separated the two germline ends. The germline CDR1 and CDR2 sequences are MNHGY and SAAAGT. CDR3 in DNA: TGTGCCAGCAGAAGCCGGGTCTTCACCTACGAGCAGTACTTC. This codes for CASRSRVFTYEQYF.

This clonotype was recorded many times. The V and J genes are TRBV5-6 and TRBJ1-2, with D unresolved. The CDR3 has 12 residues. The V gene's germline CDR1 is SGHDT and CDR2 YYEEEE. The V and J ends lost 6 bases and 4 bases respectively, with 10 bases between them. CDR3 nucleotides: TGTGCCAGCAACCTCGGACCCTATGGCTACACCTTC. It yields the protein CASNLGPYGYTF.

This clonotype was seen many times. V gene TRBV5-1 combines with J gene TRBJ2-1, with 12 positions matching TRBD2. The CDR3 is 16 residues long. V gave up 4 bases and J gave up 8 bases; unmatched junction bases: 10. Germline V gives CDR1 SGHRS, CDR2 YFSETQ. CDR3 coding DNA: TGCGCCAGCAGCCCAGGCGGTCTAGCGGGGGGGGATGAGCAGTTCTTC. The encoded protein is CASSPGGLAGGDEQFF.

This clonotype qualifies as medium-sized (0.01 to 0.1%). The chain employs TRBV2 and TRBJ2-7, with a weak D call TRBD1 (5 bases). The CDR3 is 13 residues long. V gave up 3 bases and J gave up 3 bases, with 9 bases separating them. Germline V gene lookup returns CDR1 SNHLY and CDR2 FYNNEI. The CDR3, as DNA: TGTGCCAGCAGTGATGACAGAGGCTACGAGCAGTACTTC. It yields the protein CASSDDRGYEQYF.

The chain joins TRBV30 to TRBJ2-7; 8 nucleotides agree with TRBD1. This CDR3 is built from 12 residues. V lost 5 bases, J lost 3 bases, and 3 bases stayed unmatched. Germline V lookup: CDR1 GTSNPN, CDR2 SVGIG (reference sequence). The CDR3: CAWGQGVYEQYF. The CDR3 DNA sequence: TGTGCCTGGGGACAGGGAGTCTACGAGCAGTACTTC.

This clonotype was recorded at least ten times. The chain is built from TRBV15 and TRBJ2-5; D is uncertain. CDR3 length: 15 amino acids. V was trimmed by 6 bases and J by 7 bases, leaving 21 bases between them. CDR1 and CDR2 from the germline V gene are LNHNV and YYDKDF (reference sequence). CDR3 sequence: CATSITDEGSRTQYF. The CDR3 DNA reads TGTGCCACCAGTATAACCGACGAAGGTTCACGGACCCAGTACTTC.

The J gene is TRBJ1-2, the V gene TRBV25-1, with no clear D. CDR1 and CDR2 from the germline V gene are MGHDK and SYGVNS. V gave up 1 base and J gave up 5 bases, with 14 bases separating them. This CDR3 comprises 15 residues. The CDR3 loop reads CASSEFEGVLYGYTF. The CDR3 DNA reads TGTGCCAGCAGTGAATTTGAGGGAGTCTTGTATGGCTACACCTTC.

This rearrangement joins TRBV9 to TRBJ2-1; D not resolved. Trimming shortened V by 3 bases and J by 1 base, and 11 bases separated the two germline ends. The V gene's germline CDR1 is SGDLS and CDR2 YYNGEE. This CDR3 comprises 15 residues. Here the CDR3 DNA reads TGTGCCAGCAGCGCTATCTGGATTTCCTACAATGAGCAGTTCTTC. This sequence encodes CASSAIWISYNEQFF. The full variable domain, with the rest looked up from reference TRBV9 and TRBJ2-1, is DSGVTQTPKHLITATGQRVTLRCSPRSGDLSVYWYQQSLDQGLQFLIQYYNGEERAKGNILERFSAQQFPDLHSELNLSSLELGDSALYFCASSAIWISYNEQFFGPGTRLTVL.

At least ten counts were recorded for this clonotype. The V gene is TRBV5-1, the J gene TRBJ2-5, with a possible D match to TRBD2 (6 bases). CDR1 SGHRS and CDR2 YFSETQ come from the germline V gene. The CDR3 is 15 residues long. V shed 0 bases and J shed 1 base, with 10 bases lying between them. The CDR3 DNA follows: TGCGCCAGCAGCTTGGCCGGGAGTAGCCAAGAGACCCAGTACTTC. Translation: CASSLAGSSQETQYF. Based on the CDR3 plus reference TRBV5-1 and TRBJ2-5, the full variable domain is KAGVTQTPRYLIKTRGQQVTLSCSPISGHRSVSWYQQTPGQGLQFLFEYFSETQRNKGNFPGRFSGRQFSNSRSEMNVSTLELGDSALYLCASSLAGSSQETQYFGPGTRLLVL.

This clonotype was seen many times. This rearrangement joins TRBV7-9 to TRBJ2-7; 7 nucleotides line up with TRBD2. Germline V gene lookup returns CDR1 SEHNR and CDR2 FQNEAQ (reference sequence). V gave up 1 base and J gave up 1 base; unmatched junction bases: 10. The CDR3 has 17 residues. DNA for the CDR3: TGTGCCAGCAGCTTAGGGGGGAAGGGCGGGAGATCCTACGAGCAGTACTTC. The encoded protein is CASSLGGKGGRSYEQYF.

This clonotype was seen at least ten times. A single base separates this from a much larger clone, so it may be a read error. The CDR3 DNA follows: TGTGCCAGCAGCGGCGGGGGCACAGGTACGCAGTATTTT. Protein sequence: CASSGGGTGTQYF. The chain employs TRBV7-9 and TRBJ2-3, with a tentative D call TRBD2 (7 bases). Germline V gene lookup returns CDR1 SEHNR and CDR2 FQNEAQ (reference sequence). This CDR3 comprises 13 residues.

In its sample, this clonotype was seen once. A read error is the likely source, as a far larger clone sits one nucleotide away. The chain combines TRBV7-9 with TRBJ2-1; 10 nucleotides agree with TRBD2. The junction had 14 bases not matched to a gene; V was cut back by 6 bases and J by 9 bases. Germline V gene sequence: CDR1 SEHNR, CDR2 FQNEAQ (reference sequence). The CDR3 covers 16 residues. This chain's CDR3 is CASSGPGTSVHGEQFF. DNA for the CDR3: TGTGCCAGCAGTGGTCCCGGGACTAGCGTTCATGGTGAGCAGTTCTTC.

As concerns this clonotype: Compared with germline, one end of the junction differs, possibly owing to a read error. The rearrangement joins TRBV28 to TRBJ2-3; a weak D match, TRBD1 (5 bases). The CDR3 is 15 amino acids. CDR1 and CDR2 (germline): MDHEN, SYDVKM. This CDR3 reads CASSLGASDTGTKYF. Here the CDR3 DNA reads TGTGCCAGCAGTTTAGGGGCGTCAGACACAGGTACGAAGTATTTT.

This clonotype was found many times. The chain has TRBV18 and TRBJ1-4, with TRBD1 as a possible D gene (6 bases). This CDR3 has 15 amino acids. CDR1 is KGHSH and CDR2 is LQKENI in the germline V gene. Trimming removed 4 bases from V and 0 bases from J, with 9 bases in between. CDR3: CASSHTGTTNEKLFF. The DNA for the CDR3 is TGTGCCAGCTCACACACAGGGACAACTAATGAAAAACTGTTTTTT.

This clonotype is medium-sized by share. V and J are TRBV20-1 and TRBJ2-1; TRBD2 matches 7 bases. V was clipped by 3 bases and J by 0 bases; unmatched bases: 11. Germline CDR1 is DFQATT and CDR2 is SNEGSKA (reference sequence). The CDR3 is 17 amino acids. CDR3 loop: CSASPLADASSYNEQFF. DNA for the CDR3: TGCAGTGCTAGTCCGCTAGCGGATGCGAGCTCCTACAATGAGCAGTTCTTC.

This clonotype was counted ten times or more. With a much larger clone just one base away, this may be a read error. The rearrangement links TRBV20-1 to TRBJ2-3; D might be TRBD2 (5 bases). Germline CDR1 and CDR2: DFQATT and SNEGSKA (reference sequence). The CDR3 totals 14 residues. The CDR3 DNA reads TGCAGTGCTAGAGAGGACGGGAACACAGATGCGCAGTATTTT. As protein: CSAREDGNTDAQYF.

This chain links TRBV9 with TRBJ2-1; D might be TRBD2 (5 bases). With 4 bases removed from V and 1 base from J, the gap between germline ends came to 9 bases. Germline loops: CDR1 SGDLS, CDR2 YYNGEE. This CDR3 region has 14 residues. CDR3 region: CASSRGTSYNEQFF. The CDR3 region has the DNA TGTGCCAGCAGCCGGGGTACTTCCTACAATGAGCAGTTCTTC.

This clonotype is deemed medium-sized (0.01 to 0.1%). The chain recombines TRBV12-3 or TRBV12-4 with TRBJ2-1; 10 bases align to TRBD2. Trimming cost V 4 bases and J 6 bases; bases outside gene matches: 3. CDR3 length: 14 residues. The CDR3, as DNA: TGTGCCAGCAGTTATAGCGGGAGGCCCAATGAGCAGTTCTTC. As protein: CASSYSGRPNEQFF.

Ten or more counts support this clonotype. CDR3 coding DNA: TGTGCCAGCAGTCGGACAAACTTTCGGGAAAAACTGTTTTTT. Translated, it gives CASSRTNFREKLFF. V usage is TRBV6-1 and J usage is TRBJ1-4, with D possibly TRBD1 on 5 matching bases. The germline gives CDR1 MNHNS, CDR2 SASEGT. The CDR3 is 14 residues long. V lost 5 bases and J 8 bases, leaving 15 bases between the germline ends.

This clonotype appeared many times. The chain employs TRBV12-3 or TRBV12-4 and TRBJ2-7; the match to TRBD1 covers 11 bases. Germline trimming cut 6 bases from V and 0 bases from J; bases unmatched to any gene: 13. CDR3 length: 18 amino acids. DNA of the CDR3: TGTGCCAGCAGCCCAGGACAGGGGGCTAAAAAAAACTCCTACGAGCAGTACTTC. It codes for CASSPGQGAKKNSYEQYF.

Relative to its sample, this clonotype is medium-sized. The chain uses TRBV12-3 or TRBV12-4 and TRBJ2-7; possible D gene TRBD1, 6 bases. Trimming removed 6 bases from V and 0 bases from J, with 18 bases in between. This CDR3 has 16 amino acids. This CDR3 reads CASSPVDRSSSYEQYF. The CDR3, as DNA: TGTGCCAGCAGCCCCGTAGACAGGTCCAGCTCCTACGAGCAGTACTTC.

By share of the sample, this clonotype is medium-sized (0.01 to 0.1%). The rearrangement uses TRBV12-3 or TRBV12-4 and TRBJ1-5; TRBD1 agrees at 7 bases. V trimming: 6 bases; J trimming: 5 bases; junction bases outside the gene matches: 1. This CDR3 has 12 residues. The CDR3 bases are TGTGCCAGCAGCGACAGGGATCAGCCCCAGCATTTT. Translation: CASSDRDQPQHF.

This clonotype was observed many times. The gene calls are TRBV7-9 and TRBJ2-3; D might be TRBD1 (6 bases). The tail of the sequence fits TRBJ1-5 better, so the J call may be wrong. The length of the CDR3 is 15 residues. Germline loops: CDR1 SEHNR, CDR2 FQNEAQ (reference sequence). The CDR3, as DNA: TGTGCCAGCAGCTCCACAGGGTTTGCGACAGATACGCAGCATTTT. Amino acid sequence: CASSSTGFATDTQHF.

As concerns this clonotype: A read error is likely, as this CDR3 ends without the conserved phenylalanine or tryptophan. CDR3: CAWRRERYGYTS. Written as DNA, the CDR3 is TGTGCCTGGAGAAGGGAAAGATATGGCTACACCTCC. The V gene is TRBV30, the J gene TRBJ1-2; D ambiguous. The germline gives CDR1 GTSNPN, CDR2 SVGIG (reference sequence). V dropped 3 bases and J dropped 5 bases, with 10 bases sitting between them. This CDR3 comprises 12 residues.

V usage is TRBV3-1 and J usage is TRBJ1-2; TRBD1 is a possible D gene (6 bases). CDR3 length: 14 residues. V was pared by 4 bases and J by 7 bases, with 16 bases between. Germline lookup yields CDR1 LGHDT and CDR2 YNNKEL (reference sequence). CDR3 sequence (DNA): TGTGCCAGCAGCCCCCAACAGGGTTTCCTTGGCTACACCTTC. It translates to CASSPQQGFLGYTF.

Within the sample, this clonotype is medium-sized. The chain combines TRBV5-1 with TRBJ2-1; D might be TRBD1 or TRBD2, each matching 5 bases. Germline values: CDR1 SGHRS, CDR2 YFSETQ. The CDR3 extends over 15 amino acids. Trimming left V 1 base short and J 5 bases short, with 13 bases between. For the CDR3, the DNA is TGCGCCAGCAGCTTGTCTCTAGCAGGGAACAATGAGCAGTTCTTC. This encodes CASSLSLAGNNEQFF. Full variable domain (rest looked up from reference TRBV5-1 and TRBJ2-1): KAGVTQTPRYLIKTRGQQVTLSCSPISGHRSVSWYQQTPGQGLQFLFEYFSETQRNKGNFPGRFSGRQFSNSRSEMNVSTLELGDSALYLCASSLSLAGNNEQFFGPGTRLTVL.

The gene calls are TRBV7-8 and TRBJ2-5; the match to TRBD2 covers 14 bases. V was clipped by 1 base and J by 12 bases; unmatched bases: 13. Germline values: CDR1 SGHVS, CDR2 FQNEAQ. This CDR3 is 17 amino acids long. The CDR3: CASSLVVTSGRGETKYF. In DNA, the CDR3 is TGTGCCAGCAGCTTAGTCGTGACTAGCGGGAGGGGGGAGACAAAGTACTTC.

At least ten counts were recorded for this clonotype. The rearrangement uses TRBV6-1 and TRBJ2-5, with a possible D match to TRBD2 (5 bases). CDR3 length: 13 amino acids. The V end lost 10 bases, the J end lost 1 base, and 13 bases lay between the germline ends. Germline V gives CDR1 MNHNS, CDR2 SASEGT. CDR3 in DNA: TGTGCCACCCAGGAGGAATTCCAAGAGACCCAGTACTTC. Protein product: CATQEEFQETQYF.

This clonotype was seen repeatedly, ten times or more. The chain couples TRBV20-1 to TRBJ2-7; TRBD2 matches at 8 bases. The CDR3 runs to 14 residues. The V gene end was trimmed by 6 bases and the J gene end by 1 base; junction bases not matched to a gene: 8. The V gene's germline CDR1 is DFQATT and CDR2 SNEGSKA (reference sequence). The CDR3 nucleotides are TGCAGTGCCCCAAGGACTAGCTTGTCCTACGAGCAGTACTTC. As protein: CSAPRTSLSYEQYF.